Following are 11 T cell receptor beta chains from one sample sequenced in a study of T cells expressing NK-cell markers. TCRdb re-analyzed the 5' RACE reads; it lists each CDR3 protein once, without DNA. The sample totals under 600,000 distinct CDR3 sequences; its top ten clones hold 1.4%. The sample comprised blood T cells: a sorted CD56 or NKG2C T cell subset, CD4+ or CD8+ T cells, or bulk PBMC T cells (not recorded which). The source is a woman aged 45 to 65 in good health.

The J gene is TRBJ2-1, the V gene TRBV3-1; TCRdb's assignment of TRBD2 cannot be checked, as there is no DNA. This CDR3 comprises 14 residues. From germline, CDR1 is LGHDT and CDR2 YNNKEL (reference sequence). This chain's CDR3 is CASWDGDSDNEQFF.

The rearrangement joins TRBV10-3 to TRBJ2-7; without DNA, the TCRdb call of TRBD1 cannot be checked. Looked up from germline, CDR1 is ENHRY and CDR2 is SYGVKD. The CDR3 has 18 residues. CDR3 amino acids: CAISGNRESIIRAYEQYF.

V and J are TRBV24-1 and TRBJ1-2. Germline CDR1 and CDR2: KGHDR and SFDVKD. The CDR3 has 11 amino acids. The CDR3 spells CATSGGGGYTF.

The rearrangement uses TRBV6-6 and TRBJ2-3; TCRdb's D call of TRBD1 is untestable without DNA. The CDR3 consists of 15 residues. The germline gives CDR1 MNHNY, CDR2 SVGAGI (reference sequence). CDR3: CASSYSRGNTDTQYF.

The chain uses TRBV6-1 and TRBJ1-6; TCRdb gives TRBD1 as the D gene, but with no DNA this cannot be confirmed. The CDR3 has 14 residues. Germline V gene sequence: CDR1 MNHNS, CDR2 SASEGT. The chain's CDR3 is CAGGGESYNSPLHF.

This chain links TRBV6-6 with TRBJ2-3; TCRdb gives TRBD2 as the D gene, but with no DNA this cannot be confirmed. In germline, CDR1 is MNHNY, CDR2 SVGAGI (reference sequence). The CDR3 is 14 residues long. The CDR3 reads CASSYSNPPDTQYF.

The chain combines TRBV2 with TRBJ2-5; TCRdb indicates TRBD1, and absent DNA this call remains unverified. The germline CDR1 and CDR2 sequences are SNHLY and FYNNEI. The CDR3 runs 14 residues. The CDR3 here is CASSETGVSETQYF.

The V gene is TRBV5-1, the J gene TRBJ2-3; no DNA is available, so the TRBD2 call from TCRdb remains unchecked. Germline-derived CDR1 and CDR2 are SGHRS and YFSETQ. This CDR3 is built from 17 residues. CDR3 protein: CASSPGPPSGISDTQYF.

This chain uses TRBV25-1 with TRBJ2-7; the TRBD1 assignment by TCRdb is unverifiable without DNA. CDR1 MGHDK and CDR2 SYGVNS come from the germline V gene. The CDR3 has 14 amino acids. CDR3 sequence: CASAESGGADEQYF.

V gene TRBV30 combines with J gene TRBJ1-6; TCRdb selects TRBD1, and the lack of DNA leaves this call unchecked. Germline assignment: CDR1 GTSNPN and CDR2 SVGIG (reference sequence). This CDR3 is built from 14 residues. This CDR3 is CAWSPGRNNSPLHF.

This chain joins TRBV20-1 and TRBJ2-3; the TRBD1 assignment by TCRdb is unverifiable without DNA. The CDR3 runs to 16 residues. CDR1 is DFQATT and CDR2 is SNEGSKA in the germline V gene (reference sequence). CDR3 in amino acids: CSARGSGGTSADTQYF.